This T cell receptor beta chain is drawn from a study of T-cell reconstitution after alpha-beta-depleted transplantation in children. This clonotype has more than one count but fewer than ten. During its preparation, the TCRbeta library received unique molecular identifiers. TCRdb passed the PCR reads through MiXCR, listing each CDR3 protein once. The data hold a few hundred thousand distinct CDR3 sequences, with under 13% observed a single time. V lost 3 bases, J lost 4 bases, and 16 bases lay in between. Per germline, CDR1 MGHDK and CDR2 SYGVNS. The CDR3 loop spans 16 amino acids. The sequence derives from a human donor who donated a stem cell graft to a child with acute myeloid leukemia. Sequenced material: PBMCs from the stem cell graft donor, taken from the stem cell graft. This rearrangement joins TRBV25-1 to TRBJ1-5; a possible D gene is TRBD1 (6 bases). The CDR3 is CASSDPAPTGNQPQHF. The CDR3 DNA follows: TGTGCCAGCAGTGACCCCGCCCCTACAGGGAATCAGCCCCAGCATTTT.